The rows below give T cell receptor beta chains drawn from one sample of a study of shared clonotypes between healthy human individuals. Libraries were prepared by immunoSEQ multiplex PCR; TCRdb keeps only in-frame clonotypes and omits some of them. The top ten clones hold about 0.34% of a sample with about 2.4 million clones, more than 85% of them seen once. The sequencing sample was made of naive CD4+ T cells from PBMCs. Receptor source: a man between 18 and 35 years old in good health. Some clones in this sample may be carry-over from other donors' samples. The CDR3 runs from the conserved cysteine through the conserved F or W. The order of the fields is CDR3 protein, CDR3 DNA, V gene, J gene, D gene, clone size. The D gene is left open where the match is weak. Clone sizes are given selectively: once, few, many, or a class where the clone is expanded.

CASSRTVGTEAFF,TGTGCCAGCAGCCGGACGGTGGGAACTGAAGCTTTCTTT,TRBV11-3,TRBJ1-1,NA,NA
CASSFQGSSYEQYF,TGTGCCAGCAGCTTTCAGGGTAGCTCCTACGAGCAGTACTTC,TRBV5-5,TRBJ2-7,NA,few
CASSESGGTEAFF,TGTGCCAGCAGTGAGTCGGGGGGAACTGAAGCTTTCTTT,TRBV6-4,TRBJ1-1,NA,NA
CSVELLAGLLYEQYF,TGCAGCGTTGAATTGCTAGCGGGTCTATTGTACGAGCAGTACTTC,TRBV29-1,TRBJ2-7,TRBD2,NA
CASSLAGSGANVLTF,TGTGCCAGTAGCCTTGCAGGGTCTGGGGCCAACGTCCTGACTTTC,TRBV19,TRBJ2-6,NA,NA
CASSLAQGYGEQFF,TGCGCCAGCAGCTTGGCCCAGGGTTACGGTGAGCAGTTCTTC,TRBV5-1,TRBJ2-1,NA,NA
CASSSAGSPTGELFF,TGTGCCAGCAGTTCTGCAGGGTCCCCTACCGGGGAGCTGTTTTTT,TRBV5-4,TRBJ2-2,NA,NA
CASSVDPGVDTQYF,TGTGCCAGCAGCGTAGATCCAGGGGTAGATACGCAGTATTTT,TRBV9,TRBJ2-3,NA,NA
CASRRQGAPTEAFF,TGTGCCAGCAGAAGACAGGGGGCGCCCACTGAAGCTTTCTTT,TRBV28,TRBJ1-1,TRBD1,NA
CASSEPYSGYTF,TGTGCCAGCAGTGAACCGTATTCCGGCTACACCTTC,TRBV6-1,TRBJ1-2,NA,NA
CASSAARRTSTDTQYF,TGTGCCAGCAGCGCGGCCCGACGGACTAGCACAGATACGCAGTATTTT,TRBV5-4,TRBJ2-3,NA,NA
CASEPDYEQYF,TGTGCCAGCGAGCCCGACTACGAGCAGTACTTC,TRBV6-6,TRBJ2-7,NA,NA
CASSLGGSAMNTEAFF,TGCGCCAGCAGCTTAGGAGGCTCAGCCATGAACACTGAAGCTTTCTTT,TRBV5-1,TRBJ1-1,NA,NA
CASSLAGGADTQYF,TGCGCCAGCAGCTTGGCGGGGGGTGCCGATACGCAGTATTTT,TRBV5-1,TRBJ2-3,TRBD2,NA
CASSPRGDLAKNIQYF,TGTGCCAGCAGTCCCAGGGGTGACCTAGCCAAAAACATTCAGTACTTC,TRBV27,TRBJ2-4,NA,NA
CASHQTSGAYEQYF,TGTGCCAGCCACCAGACTAGCGGAGCCTACGAGCAGTACTTC,TRBV27,TRBJ2-7,TRBD2,NA
CASSPRPIGNTIYF,TGTGCCAGCAGTCCCCGACCCATTGGAAACACCATATATTTT,TRBV28,TRBJ1-3,NA,NA
CASHGVGSSYNEQFF,TGTGCCAGCCACGGGGTGGGGAGCTCCTACAATGAGCAGTTCTTC,TRBV7-2,TRBJ2-1,NA,NA
CASSSLASSGANVLTF,TGTGCCAGCAGCTCCCTGGCCAGCTCTGGGGCCAACGTCCTGACTTTC,TRBV5-6,TRBJ2-6,NA,NA
CASSLRGAEAFF,TGTGCCAGCAGTTTAAGGGGGGCGGAAGCTTTCTTT,TRBV28,TRBJ1-1,NA,few
CASSFQGSANEKLFF,TGCGCCAGCAGCTTCCAGGGGTCAGCTAATGAAAAACTGTTTTTT,TRBV5-1,TRBJ1-4,NA,NA
CASSWAGGSEQYF,TGTGCCAGCAGCTGGGCAGGCGGGTCCGAGCAGTACTTC,TRBV28,TRBJ2-7,NA,NA
CASSRGALGNTIYF,TGTGCCAGCTCTCGGGGGGCGCTGGGAAACACCATATATTTT,TRBV6-6,TRBJ1-3,NA,NA
CASSHAPTVAGQYF,TGCGCCAGCAGCCACGCACCGACAGTGGCGGGGCAGTACTTC,TRBV4-1,TRBJ2-7,NA,once
CASSSFAGGTEAFF,TGCGCCAGCAGCTCTTTCGCAGGGGGGACTGAAGCTTTCTTT,TRBV5-1,TRBJ1-1,TRBD1,NA
CASNSGPFYTEAFF,TGTGCCAGCAATTCCGGACCTTTTTACACTGAAGCTTTCTTT,TRBV28,TRBJ1-1,NA,NA
CASSPPPVSNEQFF,TGTGCCAGCAGCCCCCCCCCAGTATCCAATGAGCAGTTCTTC,TRBV5-4,TRBJ2-1,NA,NA
CASSSTSGRLADTQYF,TGTGCCAGCAGCTCCACTAGCGGGAGGCTTGCAGATACGCAGTATTTT,TRBV7-9,TRBJ2-3,TRBD2,NA
CASSLSRAHGNTIYF,TGTGCCAGCAGCTTATCGCGTGCTCACGGAAACACCATATATTTT,TRBV7-2,TRBJ1-3,NA,NA
CASSQGSGTGNEKLFF,TGCGCCAGCAGCCAAGGGTCCGGGACAGGGAATGAAAAACTGTTTTTT,TRBV4-1,TRBJ1-4,TRBD1,NA
CASSLNRANQPQHF,TGTGCCAGCAGCCTAAACAGGGCCAATCAGCCCCAGCATTTT,TRBV11-2,TRBJ1-5,NA,NA
CATSREGFGQGHF,TGTGCCACCAGCAGAGAGGGGTTTGGTCAGGGGCACTTC,TRBV15,TRBJ2-7,NA,NA
CASSKGTGGIGEAFF,TGTGCCAGCTCAAAAGGGACAGGGGGAATAGGTGAAGCTTTCTTT,TRBV18,TRBJ1-1,TRBD1,NA
CASGLGEALDGYTF,TGTGCTAGTGGTTTGGGGGAGGCCTTGGATGGCTACACCTTC,TRBV12-5,TRBJ1-2,NA,NA
CASSPGKKSQETQYF,TGTGCCAGCAGTCCCGGCAAAAAATCACAAGAGACCCAGTACTTC,TRBV2,TRBJ2-5,NA,NA
CAWSTDWTGGEKLFF,TGTGCCTGGAGTACCGACTGGACAGGGGGTGAAAAACTGTTTTTT,TRBV30,TRBJ1-4,TRBD1,NA
CASSPYERTPYEQYF,TGTGCCAGCTCACCGTATGAAAGGACGCCCTACGAGCAGTACTTC,TRBV18,TRBJ2-7,NA,NA
CASSGTAGSYEQYF,TGCGCCAGCAGCGGTACAGCCGGCTCCTACGAGCAGTACTTC,TRBV5-1,TRBJ2-7,NA,NA
CASSETSGNEQFF,TGTGCCAGCAGCGAGACTAGCGGGAATGAGCAGTTCTTC,TRBV9,TRBJ2-1,TRBD2,NA
CAISDNYRASIYEQYF,TGTGCCATCAGTGACAACTACAGAGCCTCGATCTACGAGCAGTACTTC,TRBV10-3,TRBJ2-7,NA,NA
CASSPLRETQYF,TGTGCCAGCTCACCACTGAGGGAGACCCAGTACTTC,TRBV18,TRBJ2-5,NA,NA
CASSPGQRGDSKQYF,TGCGCCAGCAGCCCGGGACAGCGGGGAGATTCGAAGCAGTACTTC,TRBV4-1,TRBJ2-7,NA,NA
CASSQVTGTGGYGYTF,TGTGCCAGCAGCCAAGTAACCGGGACAGGCGGCTATGGCTACACCTTC,TRBV4-2,TRBJ1-2,TRBD1,NA
CASSSSGERETQYF,TGTGCCAGCAGTTCCTCCGGGGAGCGGGAGACCCAGTACTTC,TRBV28,TRBJ2-5,NA,few
CASSLHGEHEQYF,TGTGCCAGCAGCTTACATGGAGAGCACGAGCAGTACTTC,TRBV7-2,TRBJ2-7,NA,once
CASSLARRGLAGYNEQFF,TGTGCCAGCAGCTTGGCTCGGCGAGGACTAGCGGGATACAATGAGCAGTTCTTC,TRBV5-5,TRBJ2-1,TRBD2,once
CSVAGVRVREKSPYEQYF,TGCAGCGTTGCTGGGGTTAGAGTGCGGGAGAAAAGCCCCTACGAGCAGTACTTC,TRBV29-1,TRBJ2-7,TRBD2,NA
CASSVQGGAYEQYF,TGTGCCAGCAGTGTACAGGGAGGGGCCTACGAGCAGTACTTC,TRBV28,TRBJ2-7,NA,NA
CASSLGLGQPQHF,TGTGCCAGCAGCTTAGGGCTTGGTCAGCCCCAGCATTTT,TRBV7-2,TRBJ1-5,NA,NA
CATSKSGTFWGYTF,TGTGCCACCAGCAAGTCCGGGACATTCTGGGGCTACACCTTC,TRBV15,TRBJ1-2,NA,NA
CASSLVAESRNTIYF,TGTGCCAGCAGCTTAGTGGCAGAATCGCGAAACACCATATATTTT,TRBV7-2,TRBJ1-3,NA,once
CASSLIAREAFF,TGTGCCAGCAGCTTAATTGCCAGGGAAGCTTTCTTT,TRBV11-2,TRBJ1-1,NA,NA
CASSREGVPGLAMEQFF,TGCGCCAGCAGCCGAGAAGGAGTTCCGGGACTAGCAATGGAGCAGTTCTTC,TRBV4-1,TRBJ2-1,TRBD2,NA
CASSSFYQPQHF,TGTGCCAGCAGTTCCTTTTATCAGCCCCAGCATTTT,TRBV28,TRBJ1-5,NA,NA